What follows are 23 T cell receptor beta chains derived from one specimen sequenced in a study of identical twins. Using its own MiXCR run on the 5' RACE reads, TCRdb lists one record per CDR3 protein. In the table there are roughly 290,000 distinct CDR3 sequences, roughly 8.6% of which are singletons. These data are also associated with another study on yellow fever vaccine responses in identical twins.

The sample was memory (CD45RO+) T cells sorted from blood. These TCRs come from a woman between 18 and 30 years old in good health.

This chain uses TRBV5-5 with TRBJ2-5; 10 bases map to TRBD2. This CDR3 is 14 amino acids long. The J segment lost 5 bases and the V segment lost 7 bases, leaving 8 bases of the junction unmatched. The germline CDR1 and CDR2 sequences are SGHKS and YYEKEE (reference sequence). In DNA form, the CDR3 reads TGTGCCAGCGGGGCTAGCGGGGGAACTGAGACCCAGTACTTC. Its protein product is CASGASGGTETQYF.

The CDR3 DNA is TGCAGTGCTAGAGATCGAGGGGGACAGGGCTCACCCCTCCACTTT. This sequence encodes CSARDRGGQGSPLHF. The chain uses TRBV20-1 and TRBJ1-6; 9 bases map to TRBD1. CDR1 is DFQATT and CDR2 is SNEGSKA in the germline V gene (reference sequence). V was pared by 0 bases and J by 10 bases, with 7 bases of the junction left unmatched. The CDR3 covers 15 residues.

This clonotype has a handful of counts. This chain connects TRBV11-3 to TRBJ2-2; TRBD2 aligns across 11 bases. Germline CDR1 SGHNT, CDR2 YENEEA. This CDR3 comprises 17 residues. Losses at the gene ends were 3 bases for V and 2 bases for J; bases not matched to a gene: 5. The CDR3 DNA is TGTGCCAGCAGCTTTCCTAGCGGGAGGCCTAACACCGGGGAGCTGTTTTTT. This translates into CASSFPSGRPNTGELFF.

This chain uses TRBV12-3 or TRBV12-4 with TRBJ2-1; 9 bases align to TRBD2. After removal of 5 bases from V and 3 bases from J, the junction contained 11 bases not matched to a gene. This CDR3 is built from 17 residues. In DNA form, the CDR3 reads TGTGCCAGCAGTCCAAGGGAGGCTAGCGGGGTCTACAATGAGCAGTTCTTC. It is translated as CASSPREASGVYNEQFF.

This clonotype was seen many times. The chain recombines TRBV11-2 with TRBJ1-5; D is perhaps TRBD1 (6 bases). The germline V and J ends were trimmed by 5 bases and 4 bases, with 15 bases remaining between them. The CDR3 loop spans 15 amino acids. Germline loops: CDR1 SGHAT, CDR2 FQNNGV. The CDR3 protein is CASSPGGGVNQPQHF. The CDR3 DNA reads TGTGCCAGCAGCCCCGGAGGGGGGGTGAATCAGCCCCAGCATTTT.

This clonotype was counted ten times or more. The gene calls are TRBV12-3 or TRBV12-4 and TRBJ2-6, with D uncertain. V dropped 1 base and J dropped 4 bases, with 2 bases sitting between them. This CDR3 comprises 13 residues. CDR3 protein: CASSLEGANVLTF. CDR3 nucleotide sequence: TGTGCCAGCAGTTTAGAGGGGGCCAACGTCCTGACTTTC.

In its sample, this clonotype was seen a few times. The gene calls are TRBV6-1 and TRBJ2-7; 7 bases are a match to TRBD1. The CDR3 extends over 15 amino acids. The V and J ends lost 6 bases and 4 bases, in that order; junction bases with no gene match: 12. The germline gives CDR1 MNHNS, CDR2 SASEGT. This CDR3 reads CASRGQGEGTYEQYF. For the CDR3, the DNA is TGTGCCAGCAGGGGGCAGGGGGAAGGGACATACGAGCAGTACTTC.

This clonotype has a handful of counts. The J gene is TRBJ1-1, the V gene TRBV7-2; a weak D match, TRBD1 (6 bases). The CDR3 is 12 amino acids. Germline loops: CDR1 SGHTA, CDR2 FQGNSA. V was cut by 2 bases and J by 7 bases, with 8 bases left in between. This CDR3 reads CASSLTGFEAFF. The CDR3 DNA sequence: TGTGCCAGCAGCTTAACAGGGTTTGAAGCTTTCTTT.

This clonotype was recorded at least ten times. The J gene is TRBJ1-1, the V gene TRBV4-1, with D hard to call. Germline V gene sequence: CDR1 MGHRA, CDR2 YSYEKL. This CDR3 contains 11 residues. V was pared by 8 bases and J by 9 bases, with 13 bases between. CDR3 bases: TGCGCCAGCGCAGTACAGTCTAAAGCTTTCTTT. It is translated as CASAVQSKAFF.

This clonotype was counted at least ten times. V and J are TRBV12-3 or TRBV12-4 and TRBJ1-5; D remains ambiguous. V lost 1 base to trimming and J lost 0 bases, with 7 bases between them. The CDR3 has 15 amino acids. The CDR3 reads CASSLGVYSNQPQHF. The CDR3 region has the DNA TGTGCCAGCAGTTTAGGGGTGTATAGCAATCAGCCCCAGCATTTT.

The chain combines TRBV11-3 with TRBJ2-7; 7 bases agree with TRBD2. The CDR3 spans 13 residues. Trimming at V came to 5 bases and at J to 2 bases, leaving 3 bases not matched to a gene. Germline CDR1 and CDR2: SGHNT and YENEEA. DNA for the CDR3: TGTGCCAGCAGCGGGGGGGAACCCTACGAGCAGTACTTC. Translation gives CASSGGEPYEQYF.

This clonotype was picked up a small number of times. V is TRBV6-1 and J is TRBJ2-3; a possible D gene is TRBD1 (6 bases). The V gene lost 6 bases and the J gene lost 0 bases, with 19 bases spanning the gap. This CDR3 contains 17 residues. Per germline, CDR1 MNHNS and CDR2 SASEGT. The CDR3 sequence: CASSNRALQKSTDTQYF. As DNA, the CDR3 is TGTGCCAGCAGCAACAGGGCCCTACAAAAGAGCACAGATACGCAGTATTTT.

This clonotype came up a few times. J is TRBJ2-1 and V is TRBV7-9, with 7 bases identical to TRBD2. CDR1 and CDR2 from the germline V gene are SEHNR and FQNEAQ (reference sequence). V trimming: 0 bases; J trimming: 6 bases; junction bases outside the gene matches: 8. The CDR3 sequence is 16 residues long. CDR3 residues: CASSLAPIGGGNEQFF. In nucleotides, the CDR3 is TGTGCCAGCAGCTTAGCCCCAATTGGGGGGGGCAATGAGCAGTTCTTC.

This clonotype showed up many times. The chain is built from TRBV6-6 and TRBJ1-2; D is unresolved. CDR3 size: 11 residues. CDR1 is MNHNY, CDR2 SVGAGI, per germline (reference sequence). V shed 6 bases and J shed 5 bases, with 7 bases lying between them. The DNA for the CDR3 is TGTGCCAGCAGGGACGGGTATGGCTACACCTTC. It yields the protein CASRDGYGYTF.

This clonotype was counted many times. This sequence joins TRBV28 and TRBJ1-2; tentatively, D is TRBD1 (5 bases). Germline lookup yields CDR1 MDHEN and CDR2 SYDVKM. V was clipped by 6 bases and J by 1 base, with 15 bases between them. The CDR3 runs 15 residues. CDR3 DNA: TGTGCCAGCAGGCCCCAAGGGGTTTATAACTATGGCTACACCTTC. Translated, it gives CASRPQGVYNYGYTF.

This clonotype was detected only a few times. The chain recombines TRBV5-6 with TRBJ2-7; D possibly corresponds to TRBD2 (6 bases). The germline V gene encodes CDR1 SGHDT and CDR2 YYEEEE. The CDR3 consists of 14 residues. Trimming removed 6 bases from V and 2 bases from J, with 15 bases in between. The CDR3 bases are TGTGCCAGCACCCCAGGAGGGAGTCCCTACGAGCAGTACTTC. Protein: CASTPGGSPYEQYF.

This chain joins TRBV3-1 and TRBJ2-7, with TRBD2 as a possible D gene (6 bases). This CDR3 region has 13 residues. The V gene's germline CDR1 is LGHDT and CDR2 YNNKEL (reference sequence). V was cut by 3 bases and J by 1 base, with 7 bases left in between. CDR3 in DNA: TGTGCCAGCAGCCATGGAGGGTCCTACGAGCAGTACGTC. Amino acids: CASSHGGSYEQYV.

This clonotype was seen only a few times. The CDR3 nucleotides are TGCGCCAGCAGCCAAGAGTCTTCATGGGAGCAGTACTTC. Translation gives CASSQESSWEQYF. The J gene is TRBJ2-7, the V gene TRBV4-1, with D hard to call. The CDR3 runs 13 residues. V lost 0 bases to trimming and J lost 7 bases, with 10 bases between them. Germline V gives CDR1 MGHRA, CDR2 YSYEKL.

The DNA for the CDR3 is TGTGCCAGCAGCGCCTTGGGTAAAGGGGGGCACAATGAGCAGTTCTTC. As protein: CASSALGKGGHNEQFF. The V and J genes are TRBV5-5 and TRBJ2-1; either TRBD1 or TRBD2 may supply D (6 bases each). The V end lost 4 bases, the J end lost 5 bases, and 19 bases lay between the germline ends. In germline, CDR1 is SGHKS, CDR2 YYEKEE (reference sequence). CDR3 size: 16 residues.

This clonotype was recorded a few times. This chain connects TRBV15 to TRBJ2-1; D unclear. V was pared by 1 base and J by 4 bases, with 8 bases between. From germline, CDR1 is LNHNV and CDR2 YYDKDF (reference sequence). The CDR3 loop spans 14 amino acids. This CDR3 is CATSRGKEYNEQFF. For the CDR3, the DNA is TGTGCCACCAGCAGAGGGAAGGAATACAATGAGCAGTTCTTC.

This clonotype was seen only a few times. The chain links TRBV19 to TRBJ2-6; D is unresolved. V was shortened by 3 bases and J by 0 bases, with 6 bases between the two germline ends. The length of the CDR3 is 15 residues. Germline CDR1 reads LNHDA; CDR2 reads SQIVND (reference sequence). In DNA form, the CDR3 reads TGTGCCAGTAGTATTTCACTCTCTGGGGCCAACGTCCTGACTTTC. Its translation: CASSISLSGANVLTF.

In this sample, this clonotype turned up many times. The CDR3 DNA reads TGTGCCAGCAGCCAAGAAATCCGGACTTGGGGCTACACCTTC. As protein: CASSQEIRTWGYTF. V usage is TRBV4-2 and J usage is TRBJ1-2; unclear D gene. The CDR3 is made up of 14 amino acids. V lost 0 bases and J lost 8, with 13 bases in between. Germline V gene sequence: CDR1 LGHNA, CDR2 YNFKEQ.

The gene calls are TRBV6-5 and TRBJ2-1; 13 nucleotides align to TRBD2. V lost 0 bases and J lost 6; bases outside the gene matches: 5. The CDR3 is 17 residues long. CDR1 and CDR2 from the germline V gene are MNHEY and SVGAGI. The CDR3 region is CASSYSPTSGRLNEQFF. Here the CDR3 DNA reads TGTGCCAGCAGTTACTCCCCGACTAGCGGGAGGCTCAATGAGCAGTTCTTC.